This T cell receptor beta chain came from a study of shared T cell receptors in the human thymus. Only in-frame clones appear in the TCRdb table, and some are missing; sequencing was by immunoSEQ multiplex PCR. The table has 540,000 or so clones, about four fifths seen once. The CDR3 loop spans 15 amino acids. Trimming removed 5 bases from V and 0 bases from J; junction bases left unmatched: 5. Germline V lookup: CDR1 SGHNT, CDR2 YYREEE (reference sequence). The same sample was also used in a study of human thymus T cells. From that study: The thymus tissue came from resections taken during corrective heart surgery. Usage of V and J genes appeared biased in thymic and blood repertoires. A high degree of thymic repertoire overlap among unrelated individuals was reported in related research.

V usage is TRBV5-4 and J usage is TRBJ2-5; TRBD2 matches 9 bases. This clonotype originated in a boy in the first two years of life with a congenital heart defect. The sequenced material came from thymocytes. The CDR3 coding sequence is TGTGCCAGCAGTATTGCTAGCGGGAACCAAGAGACCCAGTACTTC. It codes for CASSIASGNQETQYF.